This T cell receptor (beta chain) was sequenced for a study of identical twins. Study results and limitations: Beta out-of-frame twin sharing showed a weaker excess. Those out-of-frame alpha sequences shared by twins showed an excess of low generation probability.

A single record per CDR3 protein comes from TCRdb applying MiXCR to the 5' RACE reads. Of roughly 250,000 distinct CDR3 sequences in the sample, around 15% are singletons; the top ten hold around 8.9%. This clonotype was observed many times. Antigen unknown. Trimming took 4 bases from V and 1 from J, leaving 8 bases between them. The CDR3 extends over 13 amino acids. CDR1 is LGHNA, CDR2 YNFKEQ, per germline. What was sequenced was memory (CD45RO+) T cells sorted from blood. The chain combines TRBV4-2 with TRBJ2-7; no firm D call. This sequence originates from a woman under 30 in good health. In DNA, the CDR3 is TGTGCCAGCAGCCCCTCGCAGTCCTACGAGCAGTACTTC. Its translation is CASSPSQSYEQYF.